Listed here is a single T cell receptor (beta chain). This entry comes from a study of control samples from healthy donors and cancer patients. Generated by immunoSEQ multiplex PCR, the TCRdb table keeps only in-frame clones and is missing some. The sample lists about 190,000 clones, over 80% occurring once. Trimming took off 0 bases at V and 0 bases at J, with 8 bases between the two ends. From germline, CDR1 is SGDLS and CDR2 YYNGEE. This CDR3 comprises 15 residues. The chain links TRBV9 to TRBJ2-3; maybe TRBD1 (5 bases). The clonotype comes from a man aged 18 to 29 in good health. Sequenced material: blood. CDR3 in amino acids: CASSVGTLSTDTQYF. As DNA, the CDR3 is TGTGCCAGCAGCGTAGGGACACTAAGCACAGATACGCAGTATTTT.